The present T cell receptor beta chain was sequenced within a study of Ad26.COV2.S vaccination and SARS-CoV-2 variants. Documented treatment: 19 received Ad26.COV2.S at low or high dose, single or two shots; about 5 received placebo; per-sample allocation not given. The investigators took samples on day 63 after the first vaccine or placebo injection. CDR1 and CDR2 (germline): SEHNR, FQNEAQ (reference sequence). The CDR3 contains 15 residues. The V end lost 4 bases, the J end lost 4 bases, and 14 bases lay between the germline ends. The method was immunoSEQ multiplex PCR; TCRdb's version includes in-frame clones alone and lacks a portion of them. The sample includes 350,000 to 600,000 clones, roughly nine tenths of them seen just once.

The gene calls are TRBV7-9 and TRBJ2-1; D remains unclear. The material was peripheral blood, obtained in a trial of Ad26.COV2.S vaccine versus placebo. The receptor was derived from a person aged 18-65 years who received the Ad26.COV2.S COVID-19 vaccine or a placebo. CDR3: CASSSRQKAYNEQFF. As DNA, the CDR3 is TGTGCCAGCAGCTCTCGGCAGAAAGCTTACAATGAGCAGTTCTTC.